The present entry profiles one TCR beta chain with its context. Its antigen is not known. TCR beta cDNA came from around 500 ng total RNA, primed with a constant-region primer. Libraries of TCR beta came from three nested multiplex PCR rounds with slightly modified ARM-PCR. Researchers ran the first two PCR rounds for ten to eleven cycles each with TRBV1-TRBV30 forward primers and a C-beta reverse primer. In TCRdb, the multiplex PCR reads were re-called with MiXCR into one record per CDR3 protein. The repertoire holds 20,000 to 25,000 distinct CDR3 sequences, with around 76% as singletons. Taking about 17-31 mg of unsorted bulk tissue, the authors co-extracted RNA and DNA. The patients, who had chronic HBV infection, were treatment-naive (untreated). The data stem from a study of tumor-infiltrating lymphocytes in primary liver carcinoma. Study-wide findings and caveats: Tumor top-250-clone fractions significantly exceeded those of blood (p = 0.039).

The V end lost 11 bases, the J end lost 14 bases, and 31 bases lay between the germline ends. This CDR3 region has 15 residues. The germline gives CDR1 SEHNR, CDR2 FQNEAQ (reference sequence). The sequence came from a man between 35 and 55 years old with primary liver carcinoma and hepatitis B virus infection. The J gene is TRBJ2-1, the V gene TRBV7-9; D may be TRBD1 or TRBD2 (6 bases each). Sequencing was carried out using liver tumor tissue from sampling region 1. The sample's subset: tumor region T1, superior pole. CDR3 sequence reads: CACILGGGDNGSEFF. In DNA, the CDR3 is TGTGCCTGCATTCTTGGAGGCGGGGACAACGGGTCGGAGTTCTTC.